Presented here are 28 T cell receptor beta chains from one specimen sequenced in a study of CD8 T cells in Susac syndrome. Reverse transcription of about 0.5 to 1 ug RNA used random hexamers. TCRdb called the immunoSEQ multiplex PCR reads again in MiXCR, with one record for every CDR3 protein. Counted here are around 300,000 distinct CDR3 sequences, approximately 90% occurring once; the ten biggest clones make up 0.18%. Sequenced input: CD8+ T cells from PBMCs. The receptors were sampled from a human donor with multiple sclerosis.

The chain links TRBV4-2 to TRBJ2-7; D not certain. Germline assignment: CDR1 LGHNA and CDR2 YNFKEQ. This CDR3 has 15 amino acids. The V end lost 1 base, the J end lost 5 bases, and 15 bases lay between the germline ends. For the CDR3, the DNA is TGTGCCAGCAGCCAAGTATTCGAGCTCTCGAACGAGCAGTACTTC. Translation gives CASSQVFELSNEQYF.

V usage is TRBV10-3 and J usage is TRBJ2-2; TRBD2 might be the D (6 bases). Germline V gene data show CDR1 as ENHRY and CDR2 as SYGVKD. The CDR3 is 16 residues long. Between the trimmed V and J ends, which lost 4 bases and 5 bases, there was a span of 17 bases. In DNA, the CDR3 is TGTGCCATCAGTGGCTCTGGAGGGCCACTAACCGGGGAGCTGTTTTTT. It codes for CAISGSGGPLTGELFF.

The V call is TRBV12-3 or TRBV12-4, the J call TRBJ2-5; the match to TRBD2 covers 7 bases. The CDR3 length is 16 residues. V lost 3 bases to trimming and J lost 3 bases; unmatched junction nucleotides: 10. DNA for the CDR3: TGTGCCAGCAGTTTCCATGGCCGGGGAGGGGAAGAGACCCAGTACTTC. Amino acids: CASSFHGRGGEETQYF.

V gene TRBV7-9 combines with J gene TRBJ2-7; D gene uncertain. V was pared by 4 bases and J by 2 bases, with 15 bases between. CDR3 length: 15 amino acids. The germline V gene encodes CDR1 SEHNR and CDR2 FQNEAQ (reference sequence). The CDR3 bases are TGTGCCAGCAGCTCGGGCCCTATCCGTACCTACGAGCAGTACTTC. Amino acids: CASSSGPIRTYEQYF.

This chain connects TRBV7-8 to TRBJ1-4, with TRBD1 matching 7 bases. After removal of 0 bases from V and 4 bases from J, the junction contained 2 bases not matched to a gene. Germline V gene data show CDR1 as SGHVS and CDR2 as FQNEAQ. The CDR3 is 15 residues long. The CDR3 loop is CASSLAGDSNEKLFF. CDR3 bases: TGTGCCAGCAGCTTAGCGGGGGACAGTAATGAAAAACTGTTTTTT. The full variable domain, with the rest looked up from reference TRBV7-8 and TRBJ1-4, is GAGVSQSPRYKVAKRGQDVALRCDPISGHVSLFWYQQALGQGPEFLTYFQNEAQLDKSGLPSDRFFAERPEGSVSTLKIQRTQQEDSAVYLCASSLAGDSNEKLFFGSGTQLSVL.

This clonotype has only one observation. The rearrangement uses TRBV10-3 and TRBJ2-2; no clear D. The length of the CDR3 is 11 residues. The V and J ends lost 4 bases and 8 bases respectively, with 5 bases between them. Per the germline V gene, CDR1 is ENHRY and CDR2 is SYGVKD. The CDR3 bases are TGTGCCATCAGTGTAGGAGGGGAGCTGTTTTTT. Translating it yields CAISVGGELFF.

The chain employs TRBV18 and TRBJ1-5; 8 bases are a match to TRBD1. Germline CDR1 KGHSH, CDR2 LQKENI. V trimming: 2 bases; J trimming: 4 bases; junction bases outside the gene matches: 1. The CDR3 covers 14 residues. The CDR3 here is CASSPRDRNQPQHF. The CDR3 region has the DNA TGTGCCAGCTCACCAAGGGACAGGAATCAGCCCCAGCATTTT.

The chain joins TRBV4-3 to TRBJ2-5; 8 bases match TRBD1. The CDR3 sequence is 14 residues long. Trimming took 4 bases from V and 4 from J; bases not matched to a gene: 5. The germline V gene has CDR1 LGHNA and CDR2 YSLEER. The DNA for the CDR3 is TGCGCCAGCAGCCCTTACAGGGGGACAGAGACCCAGTACTTC. Its translation: CASSPYRGTETQYF.

The chain is built from TRBV6-2 or TRBV6-3 and TRBJ2-7; D remains unclear. The CDR3 totals 19 residues. V was pared by 7 bases and J by 0 bases, with 28 bases between. Germline values: CDR1 MNHEY, CDR2 SVGEGT. This CDR3 is CASNNPPVAGSPSSYEQYF. CDR3 nucleotides: TGTGCCAGCAACAACCCCCCTGTCGCAGGCAGTCCCAGCTCCTACGAGCAGTACTTC.

This CDR3 reads CASQPTRYTEAFF. The CDR3 nucleotides read TGCGCCTCTCAACCCACTCGGTACACTGAAGCTTTCTTT. J is TRBJ1-1 and V is TRBV4-1; D not certain. In germline, CDR1 is MGHRA, CDR2 YSYEKL. The CDR3 loop spans 13 amino acids. Trimming shortened V by 11 bases and J by 3 bases, and 16 bases separated the two germline ends.

This chain uses TRBV3-1 with TRBJ2-1, with 10 bases matching TRBD1. The V gene's germline CDR1 is LGHDT and CDR2 YNNKEL (reference sequence). J was trimmed by 4 bases and V by 5 bases; bases with no gene match: 8. This CDR3 contains 16 residues. Here the CDR3 reads CASSLPGQGLYNEQFF. In DNA form, the CDR3 reads TGTGCCAGCAGCTTGCCGGGACAGGGGTTATACAATGAGCAGTTCTTC.

This chain's CDR3 is CASKLAGSETQYF. The CDR3 DNA reads as TGTGCCAGCAAACTAGCGGGGTCAGAGACCCAGTACTTC. The chain has TRBV12-3 or TRBV12-4 and TRBJ2-5, with 10 bases fitting TRBD2. The CDR3 runs 13 residues. V was clipped by 7 bases and J by 4 bases; unmatched bases: 3.

The CDR3 coding sequence is TGTGCCAGCAGCTTGGAGGGCGGGAGGAGCTCAGATACGCAGTATTTT. This codes for CASSLEGGRSSDTQYF. The rearrangement joins TRBV5-5 to TRBJ2-3, with TRBD2 matching over 8 bases. The germline V gene has CDR1 SGHKS and CDR2 YYEKEE (reference sequence). The CDR3 is 16 residues long. The trim removed 0 bases at V and 4 bases at J, leaving 7 bases unmatched. The whole variable domain, filled in from reference TRBV5-5 and TRBJ2-3, reads DAGVTQSPTHLIKTRGQQVTLRCSPISGHKSVSWYQQVLGQGPQFIFQYYEKEERGRGNFPDRFSARQFPNYSSELNVNALLLGDSALYLCASSLEGGRSSDTQYFGPGTRLTVL.

The chain has TRBV7-2 and TRBJ1-6; tentatively, D is TRBD1 (5 bases). Germline CDR1 and CDR2: SGHTA and FQGNSA. The CDR3 sequence is 16 residues long. The V end lost 4 bases, the J end lost 6 bases, and 16 bases lay between the germline ends. The CDR3 is CASSSRDGFGNSPLHF. As DNA, the CDR3 is TGTGCCAGCAGCTCCCGGGACGGCTTTGGTAATTCACCCCTCCACTTT.

The chain links TRBV28 to TRBJ1-1; 10 bases map to TRBD1. Germline CDR1 and CDR2: MDHEN and SYDVKM. With 6 bases clipped from V and 0 bases from J, the junction kept 7 bases outside the gene matches. The length of the CDR3 is 16 residues. In DNA, the CDR3 is TGTGCCAGCAGCCCCGGGACAGGGGATATGAACACTGAAGCTTTCTTT. It encodes CASSPGTGDMNTEAFF.

This chain links TRBV12-3 or TRBV12-4 with TRBJ2-3, with D perhaps TRBD2 (5 bases). The CDR3 is 16 amino acids. V was cut by 7 bases and J by 7 bases, with 24 bases left in between. For the CDR3, the DNA is TGTGCCAGCAACAACGTGGGAGCGCCGTCTTCAAATACGCAGTATTTT. As protein: CASNNVGAPSSNTQYF.

This sequence joins TRBV7-9 and TRBJ2-3; 9 bases line up with TRBD2. The V gene end was trimmed by 7 bases and the J gene end by 0 bases; junction bases not matched to a gene: 5. This CDR3 has 15 residues. The germline V gene has CDR1 SEHNR and CDR2 FQNEAQ (reference sequence). CDR3 sequence: CASIATSGSTDTQYF. The CDR3 region has the DNA TGTGCCAGCATAGCTACTAGCGGGAGCACAGATACGCAGTATTTT.

A few counts support this clonotype. The rearrangement links TRBV2 to TRBJ1-2; TRBD1 aligns across 10 bases. Germline CDR1 is SNHLY and CDR2 is FYNNEI. This CDR3 comprises 12 residues. The trim removed 6 bases at V and 6 bases at J, leaving 1 base unmatched. The CDR3, as DNA: TGTGCCAGCAGAGGACAGGGGGATGGCTACACCTTC. Translated, it gives CASRGQGDGYTF.

This chain connects TRBV29-1 to TRBJ2-1; 12 bases agree with TRBD2. V lost 7 bases to trimming and J lost 6 bases; unmatched junction nucleotides: 10. The germline V gene encodes CDR1 SQVTM and CDR2 ANQGSEA. This CDR3 has 15 amino acids. The CDR3 DNA reads TGCAGCGCAGGAGGTGGACTAGCGGGATTCAATGAGCAGTTCTTC. This sequence encodes CSAGGGLAGFNEQFF.

A remark on this clonotype: Germline and junction disagree at one end, which may indicate a read error. The chain recombines TRBV29-1 with TRBJ2-7, with 10 nucleotides matching TRBD2. The CDR3 totals 13 residues. Germline V gene lookup returns CDR1 SQVTM and CDR2 ANQGSEA. The chain's CDR3 is CSVEEGLAGAQDF. The CDR3 nucleotides are TGCAGCGTTGAAGAGGGCCTAGCGGGAGCCCAGGACTTC.

This sequence joins TRBV24-1 and TRBJ2-1; possibly TRBD1 for D (6 bases). The CDR3 is 14 amino acids. V lost 3 bases, J lost 9 bases, and 14 bases lay in between. Per germline, CDR1 KGHDR and CDR2 SFDVKD. This CDR3 reads CATSDPIQGIEQFF. The CDR3 region has the DNA TGTGCCACCAGTGATCCTATACAGGGAATTGAGCAGTTCTTC.

The chain carries TRBV2 and TRBJ2-1; 8 bases line up with TRBD1. Per germline, CDR1 SNHLY and CDR2 FYNNEI. The trim removed 4 bases at V and 8 bases at J, leaving 10 bases unmatched. The CDR3 has 15 residues. The CDR3 DNA reads as TGTGCCAGCAGTGGGTTGCAGGGGGCAGGGCATGAGCAGTTCTTC. Protein product: CASSGLQGAGHEQFF.

J is TRBJ2-1 and V is TRBV24-1, with 12 bases lining up with TRBD2. V shed 3 bases, J shed 7 bases, and the junction held 9 bases outside the gene matches. CDR1 is KGHDR, CDR2 SFDVKD, per germline. The CDR3 totals 17 residues. For the CDR3, the DNA is TGTGCCACCAGTGATCCCCGACTAGCGGGGGCCGAAAATGAGCAGTTCTTC. Protein sequence: CATSDPRLAGAENEQFF.

This sequence joins TRBV4-3 and TRBJ2-7; TRBD2 is a possible D gene (5 bases). CDR3 length equals 15 residues. V was trimmed by 0 bases and J by 5 bases, leaving 14 bases between them. Germline V lookup: CDR1 LGHNA, CDR2 YSLEER. The CDR3 spells CASSQEGGRTDEQYF. CDR3 sequence (DNA): TGCGCCAGCAGCCAAGAAGGAGGCAGGACGGACGAGCAGTACTTC.

The chain employs TRBV27 and TRBJ1-1, with D unclear. Germline loops: CDR1 MNHEY, CDR2 SMNVEV (reference sequence). This CDR3 is 15 amino acids long. V lost 2 bases and J 2 bases, leaving 12 bases between the germline ends. In nucleotides, the CDR3 is TGTGCCAGCAGTTTAGGGTGGGCAGGCAACACTGAAGCTTTCTTT. Translating gives CASSLGWAGNTEAFF.

This chain uses TRBV15 with TRBJ2-1; 7 nucleotides align to TRBD2. CDR1 is LNHNV, CDR2 YYDKDF, per germline (reference sequence). The CDR3 sequence is 16 residues long. V shed 5 bases and J 4 bases; nucleotides not matched to a gene: 11. As DNA, the CDR3 is TGTGCCACCAGCCCCCAGGACGGGAGGAGTTACAATGAGCAGTTCTTC. This translates into CATSPQDGRSYNEQFF.

This chain connects TRBV6-1 to TRBJ1-1; D not certain. Per the germline V gene, CDR1 is MNHNS and CDR2 is SASEGT. There are 12 residues in the CDR3. V was pared by 7 bases and J by 1 base, with 7 bases between. CDR3: CASTVQNTEAFF. DNA of the CDR3: TGTGCCAGCACAGTTCAGAACACTGAAGCTTTCTTT.

A remark on this clonotype: Relative to the germline gene, one junction end is altered; a read error may explain this. The rearrangement uses TRBV27 and TRBJ1-1, with D possibly TRBD1 on 5 matching bases. The length of the CDR3 is 17 residues. The germline CDR1 and CDR2 sequences are MNHEY and SMNVEV (reference sequence). The CDR3 spells CASSLLGFGRVNTEVFF. CDR3 in DNA: TGTGCCAGCAGTTTATTAGGATTTGGCAGGGTGAACACTGAAGTTTTCTTT.